This TCR beta chain appears in the sequencing data of a study of regulatory T cells in long-lasting Graves disease (dated by TCRdb to the early 2020s). Study-level background: Patients with newly diagnosed Graves' disease had been on antithyroid drugs for under 3 months. This study used TCR sequencing and RNA sequencing of peripheral blood to compare persistent Graves' disease patients against newly diagnosed Graves' disease patients. The study was registered as a clinical trial and conducted in China. A total of 33 samples underwent TCR sequencing: approximately 13 from persistent and roughly 20 from newly diagnosed Graves' disease patients. Here is what the overall study found, with its caveats: Sequencing and analysis were limited to the TCR beta chain. TRBV28, TRBJ1-2 and TRBJ2-5 were preferentially used in persistent disease, while TRBV20-1 and TRBJ2-1 were favored in newly diagnosed disease. Patients with persistent disease shared more public clonotypes (about 2,700) than newly diagnosed patients did (nearly 1,000). The authors noted that the small sample size was a limitation that may lower accuracy. Only peripheral blood was studied, because thyroid tissue, the primary lesion, was inaccessible. Compared with newly diagnosed patients, persistent Graves' disease patients had lower TCR Shannon entropy and fewer highly expanded clones, which suggests clonal expansion.

In its sample, this clonotype was seen many times. Its cognate antigen has yet to be identified. Nothing much larger sits one base from this clone, and base qualities are not available. V drops 0 bases and J drops 6 bases, leaving 6 bases in between. The CDR3 goes from the cysteine to the phenylalanine over 13 residues. The sequence is cut down to CDR3 DNA, 39 bases in frame from base 1. Reading the germline V gene (reference sequence) gives CDR1 SEHNR and CDR2 FQNEAQ. Receptors were amplified or captured by multiplex PCR. The sequencer was an Illumina HiSeq 4000. To build TCR beta libraries, CDR3 regions were amplified by Arm-PCR using iRepertoire HTBI primers. PCR products were gel purified before sequencing. Turning to the authors' computational methods: Gene usage analysis of CDR3 amino acid clonotypes used the 62 TRBV and 11 to 15 TRBJ segments found across samples. COPE and FqMerger were used to merge filtered high-quality paired reads into contigs. BLAST was used to align contigs to IMGT TRBV, TRBD and TRBJ reference genes, with CDR3 defined following IMGT. Highly expanded clones were defined as clonotypes with a frequency above 0.1%. Shannon entropy was used to measure repertoire diversity, and the Gini coefficient was used to measure V-J evenness. A clonotype was considered public if more than one individual shared it. TCRdb redid the processing of the public reads, applying fastp at Q25 and MiXCR, and retained in-frame beta chains. Identical CDR3 protein sequences are pooled into one entry, listed with their most common genes and DNA. The V and J calls were not made by the authors but by TCRdb's processing. The sample records around 460,000 distinct CDR3 sequences, 14% of which are singletons. The biggest ten clones account for roughly a sixth of the sample.

In the paper's terms, the time point label means: newly diagnosed GD, antithyroid drugs for less than 3 months. For both TCR sequencing and RNA sequencing, RNA was extracted from PBMCs in TRIzol. The diagnosis of Graves' disease was made according to American Thyroid Association guidelines. Patients for the study were recruited at an endocrinology department in Xi'an, China. Each patient gave about 8.1 milliliters of peripheral blood, collected in an EDTA anticoagulant tube. PBMCs were isolated by Ficoll Paque Plus density gradient separation without further T cell sorting. An Agilent 2100 Bioanalyzer and agarose gel were used to assess RNA quality, and a NanoDrop 2000 was used to measure RNA concentration. The data also belong to a second study, concerning T cells in Graves' hyperthyroidism and ophthalmopathy. Per that second paper: A patient counted as having stable Graves' hyperthyroidism if no progression to ophthalmopathy occurred over 18 months of follow-up. The hyperthyroidism patients were between 18 and 65 years old and newly diagnosed, with a disease duration of less than 2 months. Any patient with an uncontrolled infection, another autoimmune disease, pregnancy or lactation was excluded. Diagnoses were based on clinical symptoms, serum thyroxine and TRAb, thyroid ultrasound and orbital computed tomography. A first-round RT-PCR of the TCR CDR3 used the HTBI primer set with the Qiagen OneStep RT-PCR kit. Most expanded thyroid clonotypes (frequency above 0.001) were also found in blood, which suggests that blood repertoires may mirror thyroid immune responses. In cross-validation, a model built on a 13 V-J signature told ophthalmopathy apart from stable hyperthyroidism with 85% to 90% sensitivity and about 81% specificity, and in testing the same model reached 80%/75%. In validation, progression to ophthalmopathy was predicted by the model with 70.59% sensitivity and under 85% specificity, a median of roughly 6 months before onset. To identify distinguishing TCR V-J signatures, a discovery cohort of about 95 patients was used, comprising 40 to 45 with Graves' ophthalmopathy and 57 with stable Graves' hyperthyroidism. Whether ophthalmopathy could be predicted prospectively was tested in an independent validation cohort made up of about 18 hyperthyroidism patients plus 17 patients who later progressed to ophthalmopathy. For training and testing, the 100 or so patients in the discovery cohort were randomly divided in a 7:3 ratio. In several Graves' hyperthyroidism patients, the study also compared T-cell repertoires from thyroid tissue with T-cell repertoires from blood. After sampling, hyperthyroidism patients received methimazole starting at 30 mg daily, and ophthalmopathy patients received high-dose intravenous methylprednisolone. A second multiplex PCR round built the libraries, followed by size selection and purification. Paired-end sequencing of the libraries was performed with 100 bp reads on an Illumina HiSeq2000. SOAPnuke was used to process the raw data, removing reads that contained adapters or uncalled bases, had a mean Phred below 15, or lacked an exact match to the constant primer or identifier. High-quality paired reads were merged with COPE v1.2.5, and unique nucleotide sequences were defined as clonotypes. MiTCR v1.1 was used to align clonotypes to the IMGT TRBV, TRBD and TRBJ reference segments. The analysis included only V-J combinations with a frequency above 0.0001, which together covered more than 98% of the repertoires. The TCS score was defined as the ratio of F50 (clonal expansion) to E x V (chaos), calculated using BLOSUM62-based TCRdist between CDR3 peptides within each V-J. Welch's t-statistics and random forest reduced roughly 530 V-J features to 13, which were used in a naive Bayes classifier (R e1071). Sample size was not statistically predetermined, and investigators were not blinded to group allocation. The paper describes TCR Vbeta CDR3 sequencing of more than 120 peripheral blood samples, made up of about 41 ophthalmopathy patients, 70 to 80 hyperthyroidism patients and some 17 progressor patients.

This TCR derives from a woman in her fifties or sixties with Graves disease. Donor details come from another sample of the same person, matched by shared clones. The starting material was peripheral blood mononuclear cells (PBMCs), obtained at new diagnosis, from a patient treated with antithyroid drugs. This receptor chain uses TRBV7-9 and TRBJ2-1; the D gene is unclear. CDR3 loop: CASSLAGFNEQFF. DNA sequence: TGTGCCAGCAGCTTAGCCGGGTTCAATGAGCAGTTCTTC.